This T cell receptor (beta chain) was recorded in a study of patients and donors after allogeneic stem cell transplantation. MiXCR, applied by TCRdb to the RT-PCR reads, yields one record per CDR3 protein. The data contain about a million distinct CDR3 sequences, roughly 18% of them singletons. CDR3 length: 15 amino acids. Trimming at V came to 7 bases and at J to 10 bases, leaving 10 bases not matched to a gene. V and J are TRBV12-3 or TRBV12-4 and TRBJ1-6; the match to TRBD1 covers 10 bases. Input material: blood, either unsorted or a sorted T cell fraction (not recorded which). The source of this sequence is a human donor who was either an allogeneic HSCT recipient or a stem cell or donor lymphocyte infusion donor (not recorded which). It is not recorded whose cells these are; they may come from a transplant donor. For the CDR3, the DNA is TGTGCCAGCACGTCCGGACAGGGGGATTACTCACCCCTCCACTTT. Translation gives CASTSGQGDYSPLHF.